Below, 5 T cell receptor beta chains from the same sample are listed, as sequenced in a study of blood T cells in healthy people across ages. The second PCR ran roughly 7 to 12 cycles with a sample-barcoded 5' primer and J-beta primers. TCRdb itself ran the 5' RACE reads through MiXCR, one entry per CDR3 protein. The data show around 800,000 distinct CDR3 sequences, 20% to 30% seen once. This sample was shared with a second study, whose subject was T cells of mothers and their children.

The sample was blood. These receptors all come from a boy between 5 and 17 years old in good health.

This clonotype was recorded once. The gene calls are TRBV24-1 and TRBJ2-5; the match to TRBD1 covers 7 bases. CDR3 length: 15 amino acids. CDR1 is KGHDR and CDR2 is SFDVKD in the germline V gene. The ends lost 9 bases at V and 5 bases at J; junction bases unmatched: 14. The CDR3 loop reads CATRENRGVGETQYF. Here the CDR3 DNA reads TGTGCCACCCGCGAGAACAGGGGAGTAGGGGAGACCCAGTACTTC.

J is TRBJ2-5 and V is TRBV20-1; D call uncertain. Germline values: CDR1 DFQATT, CDR2 SNEGSKA (reference sequence). The length of the CDR3 is 11 residues. Trimming stripped 0 bases from V and 9 bases from J, with 8 bases between. The DNA for the CDR3 is TGCAGTGCTAGAGATAGGCAGTCCCAGTACTTC. Encoded protein: CSARDRQSQYF.

V is TRBV20-1 and J is TRBJ2-5; 8 nucleotides align to TRBD1. The CDR3 is 13 residues long. In germline, CDR1 is DFQATT, CDR2 SNEGSKA (reference sequence). Trimming cost V 2 bases and J 3 bases; bases outside gene matches: 2. CDR3 bases: TGCAGTGCTAGAAGGACAGGGAAAGAGACCCAGTACTTC. This codes for CSARRTGKETQYF.

This clonotype was recorded a few times. The V gene is TRBV20-1, the J gene TRBJ1-2; TRBD1 is a possible D gene (5 bases). The germline V and J ends were trimmed by 6 bases and 5 bases, with 13 bases remaining between them. Germline CDR1 is DFQATT and CDR2 is SNEGSKA (reference sequence). The CDR3 length is 12 residues. The CDR3 DNA follows: TGCAGTGCCCCGGGACGGAGTTATGGCTACACCTTC. It codes for CSAPGRSYGYTF.

The chain recombines TRBV4-2 with TRBJ2-7, with 8 bases fitting TRBD1. With 4 bases clipped from V and 2 bases from J, the junction kept 7 bases outside the gene matches. Germline CDR1 LGHNA, CDR2 YNFKEQ. There are 15 residues in the CDR3. The CDR3 DNA reads TGTGCCAGCAGCCGATCGACAGGGGCGCCCTACGAGCAGTACTTC. It yields the protein CASSRSTGAPYEQYF.